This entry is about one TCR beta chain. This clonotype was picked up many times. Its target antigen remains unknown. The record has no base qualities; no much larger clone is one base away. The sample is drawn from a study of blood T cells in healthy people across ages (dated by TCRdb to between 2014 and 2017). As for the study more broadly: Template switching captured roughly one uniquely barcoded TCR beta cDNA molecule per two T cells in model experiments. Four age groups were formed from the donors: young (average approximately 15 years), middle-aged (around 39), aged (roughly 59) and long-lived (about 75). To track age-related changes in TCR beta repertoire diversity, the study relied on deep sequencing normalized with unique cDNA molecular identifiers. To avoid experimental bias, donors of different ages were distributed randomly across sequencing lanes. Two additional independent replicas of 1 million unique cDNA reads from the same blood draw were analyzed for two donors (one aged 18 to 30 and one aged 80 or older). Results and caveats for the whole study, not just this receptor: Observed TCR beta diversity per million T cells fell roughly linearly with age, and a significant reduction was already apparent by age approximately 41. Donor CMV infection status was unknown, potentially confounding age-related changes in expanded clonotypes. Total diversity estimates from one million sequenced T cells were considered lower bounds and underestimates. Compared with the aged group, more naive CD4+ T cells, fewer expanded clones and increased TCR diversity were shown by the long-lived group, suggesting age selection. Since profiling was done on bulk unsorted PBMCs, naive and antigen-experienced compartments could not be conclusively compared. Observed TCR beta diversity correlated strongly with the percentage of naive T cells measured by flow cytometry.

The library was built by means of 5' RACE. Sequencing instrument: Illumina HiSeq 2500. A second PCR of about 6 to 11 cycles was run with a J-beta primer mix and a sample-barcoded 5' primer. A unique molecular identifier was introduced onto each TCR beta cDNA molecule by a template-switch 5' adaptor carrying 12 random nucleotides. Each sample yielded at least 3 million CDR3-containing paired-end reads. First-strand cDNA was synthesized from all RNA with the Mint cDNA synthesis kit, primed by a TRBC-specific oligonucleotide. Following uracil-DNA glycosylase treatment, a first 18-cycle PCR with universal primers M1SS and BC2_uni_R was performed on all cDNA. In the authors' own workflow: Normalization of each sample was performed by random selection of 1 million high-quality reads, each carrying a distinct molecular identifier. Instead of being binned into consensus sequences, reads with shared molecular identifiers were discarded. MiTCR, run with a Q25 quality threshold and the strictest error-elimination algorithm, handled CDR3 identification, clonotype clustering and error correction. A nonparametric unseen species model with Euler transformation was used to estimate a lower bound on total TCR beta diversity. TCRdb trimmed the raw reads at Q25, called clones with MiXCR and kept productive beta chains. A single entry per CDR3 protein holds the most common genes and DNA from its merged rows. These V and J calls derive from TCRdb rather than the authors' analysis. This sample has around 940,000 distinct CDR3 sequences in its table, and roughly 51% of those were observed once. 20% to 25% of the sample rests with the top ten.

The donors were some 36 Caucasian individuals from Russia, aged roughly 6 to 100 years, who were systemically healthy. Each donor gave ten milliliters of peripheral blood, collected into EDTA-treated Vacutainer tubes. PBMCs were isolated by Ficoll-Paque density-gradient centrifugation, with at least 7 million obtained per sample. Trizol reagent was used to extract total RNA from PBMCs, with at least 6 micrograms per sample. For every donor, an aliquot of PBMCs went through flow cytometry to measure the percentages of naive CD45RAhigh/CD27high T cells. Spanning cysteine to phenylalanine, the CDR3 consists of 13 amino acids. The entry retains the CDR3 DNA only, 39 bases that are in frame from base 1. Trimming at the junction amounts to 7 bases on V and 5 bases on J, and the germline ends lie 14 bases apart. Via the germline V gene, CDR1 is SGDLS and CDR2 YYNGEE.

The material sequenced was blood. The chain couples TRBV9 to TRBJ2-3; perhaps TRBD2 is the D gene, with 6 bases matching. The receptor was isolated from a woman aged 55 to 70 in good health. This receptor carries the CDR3 CASGLSSEDTQYF. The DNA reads TGTGCCAGCGGGTTATCTAGCGAAGATACGCAGTATTTT.